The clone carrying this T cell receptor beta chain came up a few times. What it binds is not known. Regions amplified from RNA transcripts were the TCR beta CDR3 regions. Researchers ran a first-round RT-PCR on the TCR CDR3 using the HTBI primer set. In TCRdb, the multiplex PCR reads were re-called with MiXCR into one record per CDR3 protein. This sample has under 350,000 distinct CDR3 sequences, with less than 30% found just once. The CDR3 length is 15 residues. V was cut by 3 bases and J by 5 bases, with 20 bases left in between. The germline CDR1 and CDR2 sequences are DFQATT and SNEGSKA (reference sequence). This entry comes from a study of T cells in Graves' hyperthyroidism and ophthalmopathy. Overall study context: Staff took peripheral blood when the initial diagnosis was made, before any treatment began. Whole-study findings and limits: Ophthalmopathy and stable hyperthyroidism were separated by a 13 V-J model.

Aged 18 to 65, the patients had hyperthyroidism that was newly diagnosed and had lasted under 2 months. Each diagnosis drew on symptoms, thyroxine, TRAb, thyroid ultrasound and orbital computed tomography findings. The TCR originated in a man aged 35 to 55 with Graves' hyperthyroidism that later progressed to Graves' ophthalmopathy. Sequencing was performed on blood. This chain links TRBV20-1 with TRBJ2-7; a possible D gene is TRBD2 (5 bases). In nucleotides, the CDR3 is TGCAGTGCTAGTACCCCAGCGGACTCCCCCCACGAGCAGTACTTC. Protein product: CSASTPADSPHEQYF.